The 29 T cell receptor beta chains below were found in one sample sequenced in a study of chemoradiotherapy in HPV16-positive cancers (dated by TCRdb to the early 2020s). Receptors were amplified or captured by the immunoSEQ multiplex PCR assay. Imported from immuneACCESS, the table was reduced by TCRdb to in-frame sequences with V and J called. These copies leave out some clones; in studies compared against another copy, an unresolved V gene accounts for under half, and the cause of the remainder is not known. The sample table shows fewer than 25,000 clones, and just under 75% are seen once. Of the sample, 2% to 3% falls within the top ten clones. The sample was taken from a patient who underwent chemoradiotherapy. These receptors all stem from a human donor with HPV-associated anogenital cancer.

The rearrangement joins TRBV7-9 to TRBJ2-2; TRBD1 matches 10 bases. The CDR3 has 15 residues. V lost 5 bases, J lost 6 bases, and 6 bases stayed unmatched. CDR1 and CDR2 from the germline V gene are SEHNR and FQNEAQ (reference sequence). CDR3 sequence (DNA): TGTGCCAGCAGCGGGGTGACAGGGGGCCCCGGGGAGCTGTTTTTT. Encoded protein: CASSGVTGGPGELFF.

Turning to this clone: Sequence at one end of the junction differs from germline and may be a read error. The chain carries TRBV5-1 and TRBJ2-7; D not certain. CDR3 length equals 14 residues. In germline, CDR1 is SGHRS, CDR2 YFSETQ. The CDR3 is CASRLDGFSYEQYF. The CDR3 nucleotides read TGCGCCAGCAGGTTGGACGGATTCTCCTACGAGCAGTACTTC.

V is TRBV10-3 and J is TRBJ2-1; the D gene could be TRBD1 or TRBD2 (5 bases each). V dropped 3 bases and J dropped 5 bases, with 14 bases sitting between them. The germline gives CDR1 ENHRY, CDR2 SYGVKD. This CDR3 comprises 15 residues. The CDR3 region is CAISDWGSAHNEQFF. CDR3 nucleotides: TGTGCCATCAGTGATTGGGGGAGCGCCCACAATGAGCAGTTCTTC.

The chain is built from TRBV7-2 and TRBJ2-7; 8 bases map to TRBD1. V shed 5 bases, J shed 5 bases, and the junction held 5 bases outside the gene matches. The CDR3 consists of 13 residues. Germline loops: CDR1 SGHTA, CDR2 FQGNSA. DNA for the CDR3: TGTGCCAGCAGCCAGGACAGGGACCACGAGCAGTACTTC. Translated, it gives CASSQDRDHEQYF.

The CDR3 sequence is CASSPRDRVIPPLHF. In DNA, the CDR3 is TGTGCCAGTAGTCCACGGGACAGGGTAATTCCACCCCTCCACTTT. The chain links TRBV19 to TRBJ1-6, with 9 bases aligning to TRBD1. Germline CDR1 is LNHDA and CDR2 is SQIVND (reference sequence). This CDR3 has 15 amino acids. Germline trimming cut 5 bases from V and 11 bases from J; bases unmatched to any gene: 10.

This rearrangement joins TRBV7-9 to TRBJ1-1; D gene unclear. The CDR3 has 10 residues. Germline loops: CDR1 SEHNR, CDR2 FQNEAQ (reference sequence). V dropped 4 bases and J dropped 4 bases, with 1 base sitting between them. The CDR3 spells CASSSTEAFF. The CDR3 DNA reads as TGTGCCAGCAGCTCCACTGAAGCTTTCTTT.

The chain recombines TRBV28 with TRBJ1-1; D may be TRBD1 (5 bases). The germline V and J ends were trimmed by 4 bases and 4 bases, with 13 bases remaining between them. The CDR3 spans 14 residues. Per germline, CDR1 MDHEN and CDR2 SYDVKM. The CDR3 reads CASSWQGGGTEAFF. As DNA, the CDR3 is TGTGCCAGCAGTTGGCAGGGTGGGGGCACTGAAGCTTTCTTT.

The CDR3 DNA reads as TGTGCCAGCAGTTCCGGCAGAGCCACAGATACGCAGTATTTT. The encoded protein is CASSSGRATDTQYF. The chain employs TRBV27 and TRBJ2-3; D is uncertain. The CDR3 spans 14 residues. CDR1 is MNHEY, CDR2 SMNVEV, per germline (reference sequence). V was pared by 4 bases and J by 2 bases, with 10 bases between.

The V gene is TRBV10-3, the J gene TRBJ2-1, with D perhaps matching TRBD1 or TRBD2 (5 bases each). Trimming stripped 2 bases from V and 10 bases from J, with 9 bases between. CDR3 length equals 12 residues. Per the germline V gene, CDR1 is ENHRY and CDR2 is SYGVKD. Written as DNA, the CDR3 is TGTGCCATCAGTGAGGCCGGGACCGAGCAGTTCTTC. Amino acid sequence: CAISEAGTEQFF.

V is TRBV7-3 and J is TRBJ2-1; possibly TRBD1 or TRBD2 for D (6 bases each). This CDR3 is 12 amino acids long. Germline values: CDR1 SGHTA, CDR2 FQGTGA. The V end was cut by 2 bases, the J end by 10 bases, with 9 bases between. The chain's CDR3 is CASSLGGREQFF. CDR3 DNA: TGTGCCAGCAGCTTAGGGGGGCGCGAGCAGTTCTTC.

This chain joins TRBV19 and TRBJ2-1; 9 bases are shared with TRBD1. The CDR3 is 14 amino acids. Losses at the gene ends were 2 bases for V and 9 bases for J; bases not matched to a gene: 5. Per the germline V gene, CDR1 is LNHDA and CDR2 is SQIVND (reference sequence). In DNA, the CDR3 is TGTGCCAGTAGTATAAAGGGACAGGGTACTGAGCAGTTCTTC. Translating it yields CASSIKGQGTEQFF.

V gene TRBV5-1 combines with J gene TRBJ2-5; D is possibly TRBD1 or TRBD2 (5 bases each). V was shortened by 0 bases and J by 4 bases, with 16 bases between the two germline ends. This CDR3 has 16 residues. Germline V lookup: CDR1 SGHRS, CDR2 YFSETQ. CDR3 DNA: TGCGCCAGCAGCTTGGCTAGGGACCCCGGTGCAGAGACCCAGTACTTC. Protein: CASSLARDPGAETQYF.

CDR3 region: CASSKTGTAGETQYF. The CDR3 nucleotides are TGTGCCAGCAGCAAAACCGGGACGGCAGGAGAGACCCAGTACTTC. The rearrangement joins TRBV9 to TRBJ2-5; D is possibly TRBD1 or TRBD2 (5 bases each). The CDR3 runs to 15 residues. Germline V CDR1 and CDR2: SGDLS, YYNGEE. V lost 4 bases to trimming and J lost 4 bases, with 17 bases between them.

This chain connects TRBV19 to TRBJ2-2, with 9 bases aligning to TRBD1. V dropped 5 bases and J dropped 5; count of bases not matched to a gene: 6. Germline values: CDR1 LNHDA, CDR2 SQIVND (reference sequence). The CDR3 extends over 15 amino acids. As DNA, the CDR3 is TGTGCCAGTAGTGAAACAGGGGGCAGTACCGGGGAGCTGTTTTTT. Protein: CASSETGGSTGELFF.

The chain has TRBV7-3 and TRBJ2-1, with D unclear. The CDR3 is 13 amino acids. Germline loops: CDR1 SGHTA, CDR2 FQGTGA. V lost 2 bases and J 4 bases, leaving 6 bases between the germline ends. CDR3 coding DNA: TGTGCCAGCAGCTTATCGTCTTACAATGAGCAGTTCTTC. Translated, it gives CASSLSSYNEQFF.

The CDR3 region has the DNA TGTGCCAGCAGTGTATTTAATGAAAAACTGTTTTTT. It specifies CASSVFNEKLFF. This sequence joins TRBV6-1 and TRBJ1-4; D ambiguous. The germline CDR1 and CDR2 sequences are MNHNS and SASEGT. This CDR3 is built from 12 residues. Trimming left V 4 bases short and J 4 bases short, with 4 bases between.

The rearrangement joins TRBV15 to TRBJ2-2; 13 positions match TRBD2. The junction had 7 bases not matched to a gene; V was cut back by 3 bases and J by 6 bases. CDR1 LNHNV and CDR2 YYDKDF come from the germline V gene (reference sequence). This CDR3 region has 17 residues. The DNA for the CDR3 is TGTGCCACCAGCAGGGGGACTAGCGGGATAAGGGCCGGGGAGCTGTTTTTT. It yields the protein CATSRGTSGIRAGELFF.

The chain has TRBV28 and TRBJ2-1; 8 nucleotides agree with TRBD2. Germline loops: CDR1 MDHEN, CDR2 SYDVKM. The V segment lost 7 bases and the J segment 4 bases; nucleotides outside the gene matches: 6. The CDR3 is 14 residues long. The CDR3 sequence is CASILSGGYNEQFF. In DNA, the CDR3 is TGTGCCAGCATCTTGAGCGGGGGTTACAATGAGCAGTTCTTC.

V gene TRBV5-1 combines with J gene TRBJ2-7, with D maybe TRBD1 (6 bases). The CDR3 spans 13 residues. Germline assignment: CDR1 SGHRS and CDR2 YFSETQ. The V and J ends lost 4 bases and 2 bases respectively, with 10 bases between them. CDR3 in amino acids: CASSHGQTYEQYF. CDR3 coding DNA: TGCGCCAGCAGCCATGGACAGACCTACGAGCAGTACTTC.

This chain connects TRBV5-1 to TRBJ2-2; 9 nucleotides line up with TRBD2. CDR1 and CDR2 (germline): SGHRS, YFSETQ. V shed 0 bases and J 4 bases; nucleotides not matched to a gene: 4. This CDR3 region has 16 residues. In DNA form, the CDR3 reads TGCGCCAGCAGCTTGGTAGCGGGGGACCCCACCGGGGAGCTGTTTTTT. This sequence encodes CASSLVAGDPTGELFF.

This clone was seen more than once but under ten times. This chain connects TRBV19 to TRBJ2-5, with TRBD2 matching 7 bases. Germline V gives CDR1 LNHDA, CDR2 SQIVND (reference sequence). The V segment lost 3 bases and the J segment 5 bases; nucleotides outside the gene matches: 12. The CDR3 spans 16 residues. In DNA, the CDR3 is TGTGCCAGTAGTATTGGCAGAGCGGGAACTCGGGAGACCCAGTACTTC. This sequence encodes CASSIGRAGTRETQYF. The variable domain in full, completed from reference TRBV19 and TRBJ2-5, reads DGGITQSPKYLFRKEGQNVTLSCEQNLNHDAMYWYRQDPGQGLRLIYYSQIVNDFQKGDIAEGYSVSREKKESFPLTVTSAQKNPTAFYLCASSIGRAGTRETQYFGPGTRLLVL.

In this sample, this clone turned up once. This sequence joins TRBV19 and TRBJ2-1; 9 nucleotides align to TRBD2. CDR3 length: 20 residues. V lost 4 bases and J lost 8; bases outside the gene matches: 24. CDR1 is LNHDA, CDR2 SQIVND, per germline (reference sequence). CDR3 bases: TGTGCCAGTAGTAGGCGTGGCCCCGGGCTAGCGGGGAAACTGGGCGATGAGCAGTTCTTC. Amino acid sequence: CASSRRGPGLAGKLGDEQFF.

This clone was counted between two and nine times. In nucleotides, the CDR3 is TGTGCCAGTAGTATCGCCGCAGGGACGGGTGGAAACACCATATATTTT. Protein product: CASSIAAGTGGNTIYF. The rearrangement uses TRBV19 and TRBJ1-3, with a weak D call TRBD1 (5 bases). The CDR3 is 16 residues long. Germline-derived CDR1 and CDR2 are LNHDA and SQIVND (reference sequence). Trimming took off 3 bases at V and 3 bases at J, with 15 bases between the two ends.

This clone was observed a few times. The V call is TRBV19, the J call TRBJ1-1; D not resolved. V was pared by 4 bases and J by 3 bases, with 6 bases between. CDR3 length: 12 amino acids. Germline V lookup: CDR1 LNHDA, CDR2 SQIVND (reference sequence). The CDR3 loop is CASSKGHTEAFF. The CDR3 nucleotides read TGTGCCAGTAGTAAAGGACACACTGAAGCTTTCTTT. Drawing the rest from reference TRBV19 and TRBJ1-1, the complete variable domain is DGGITQSPKYLFRKEGQNVTLSCEQNLNHDAMYWYRQDPGQGLRLIYYSQIVNDFQKGDIAEGYSVSREKKESFPLTVTSAQKNPTAFYLCASSKGHTEAFFGQGTRLTVV.

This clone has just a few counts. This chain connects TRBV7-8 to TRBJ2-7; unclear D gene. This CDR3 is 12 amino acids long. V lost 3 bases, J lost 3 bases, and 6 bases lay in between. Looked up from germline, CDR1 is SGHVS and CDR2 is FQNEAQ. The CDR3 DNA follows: TGTGCCAGCAGCTTCAACGGCTACGAGCAGTACTTC. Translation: CASSFNGYEQYF.

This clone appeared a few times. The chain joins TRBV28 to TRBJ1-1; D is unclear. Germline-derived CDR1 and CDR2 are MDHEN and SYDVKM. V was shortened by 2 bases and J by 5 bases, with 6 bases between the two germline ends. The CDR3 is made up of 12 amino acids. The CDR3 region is CASSLPRTEAFF. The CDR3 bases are TGTGCCAGCAGTTTACCGAGAACTGAAGCTTTCTTT.

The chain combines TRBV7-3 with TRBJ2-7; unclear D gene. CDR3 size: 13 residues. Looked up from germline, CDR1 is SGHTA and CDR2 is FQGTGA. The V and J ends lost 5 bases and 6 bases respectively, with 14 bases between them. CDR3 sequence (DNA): TGTGCCAGCAGCCCAATGAGGAGTGGCGAGCAGTACTTC. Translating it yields CASSPMRSGEQYF.

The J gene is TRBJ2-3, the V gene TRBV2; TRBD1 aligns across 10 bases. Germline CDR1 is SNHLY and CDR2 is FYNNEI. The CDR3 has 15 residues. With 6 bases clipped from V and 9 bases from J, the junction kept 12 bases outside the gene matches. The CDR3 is CASRLGQGTPGTQYF. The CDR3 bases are TGTGCCAGCAGGCTGGGACAGGGGACCCCTGGGACGCAGTATTTT. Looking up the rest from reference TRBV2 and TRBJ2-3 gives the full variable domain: EPEVTQTPSHQVTQMGQEVILRCVPISNHLYFYWYRQILGQKVEFLVSFYNNEISEKSEIFDDQFSVERPDGSNFTLKIRSTKLEDSAMYFCASRLGQGTPGTQYFGPGTRLTVL.

The CDR3 is CASSTSGTGGTQYF. In DNA form, the CDR3 reads TGTGCCAGTTCGACCTCCGGGACTGGCGGGACCCAGTACTTC. V usage is TRBV19 and J usage is TRBJ2-5, with a tentative D call TRBD2 (6 bases). Germline-derived CDR1 and CDR2 are LNHDA and SQIVND (reference sequence). Deletions cut 8 bases from V and 7 bases from J, with 20 bases between. The CDR3 has 14 amino acids. The full variable domain, with the rest looked up from reference TRBV19 and TRBJ2-5, is DGGITQSPKYLFRKEGQNVTLSCEQNLNHDAMYWYRQDPGQGLRLIYYSQIVNDFQKGDIAEGYSVSREKKESFPLTVTSAQKNPTAFYLCASSTSGTGGTQYFGPGTRLLVL.